The clone carrying this T cell receptor beta chain was counted a few times. Its antigen is currently unknown. V shed 6 bases and J shed 2 bases, with 11 bases lying between them. There are 15 residues in the CDR3. Germline lookup yields CDR1 MNHEY and CDR2 SVGAGI. The data originate from a study of T cell responses to AZD1222 COVID-19 vaccine. Study details: Whether given at about 4 or about 12 weeks, second doses were pooled.

This table comes from immunoSEQ multiplex PCR, and its TCRdb copy is limited to in-frame clones, with some not included. Among some 90,000 clones listed, roughly 89% were seen once. Findings and caveats of the study: Clonal diversity was possibly underestimated, and the donors were mostly white British, with more females. Vaccine-associated CD4 TCRs spanned spike, dominant at 160-218 and 743-854. It was only after the peak T cell response that any repertoires were sampled.

The origin of this receptor is an adult in good health. The input for sequencing was peripheral blood, taken on day 0 of AZD1222 vaccination. The V call is TRBV6-5, the J call TRBJ2-6, with D hard to call. CDR3 bases: TGTGCCAGCAGCCCATTGGAGACTGGGGCCAACGTCCTGACTTTC. Encoded protein: CASSPLETGANVLTF.